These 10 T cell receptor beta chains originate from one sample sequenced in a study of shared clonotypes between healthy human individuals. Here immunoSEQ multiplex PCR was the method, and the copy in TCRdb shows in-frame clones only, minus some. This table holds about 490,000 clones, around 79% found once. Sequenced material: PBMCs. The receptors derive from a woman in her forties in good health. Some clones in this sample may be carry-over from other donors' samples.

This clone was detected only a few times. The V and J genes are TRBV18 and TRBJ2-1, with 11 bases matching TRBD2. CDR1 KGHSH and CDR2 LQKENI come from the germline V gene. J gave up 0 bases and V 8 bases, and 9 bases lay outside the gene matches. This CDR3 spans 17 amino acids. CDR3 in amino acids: CASLRTSGPSSYNEQFF. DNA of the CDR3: TGTGCCAGCCTCCGGACTAGCGGGCCGAGCTCCTACAATGAGCAGTTCTTC.

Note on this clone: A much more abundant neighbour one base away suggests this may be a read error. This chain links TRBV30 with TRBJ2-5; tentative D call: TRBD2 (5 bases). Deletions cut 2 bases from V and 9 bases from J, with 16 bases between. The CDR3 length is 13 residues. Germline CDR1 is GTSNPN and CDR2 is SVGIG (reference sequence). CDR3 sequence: CAWSIKGSEAQYF. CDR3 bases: TGTGCCTGGAGTATAAAGGGATCGGAGGCCCAGTACTTC. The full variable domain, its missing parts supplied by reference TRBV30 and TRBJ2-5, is SQTIHQWPATLVQPVGSPLSLECTVEGTSNPNLYWYRQAAGRGLQLLFYSVGIGQISSEVPQNLSASRPQDRQFILSSKKLLLSDSGFYLCAWSIKGSEAQYFGPGTRLLVL.

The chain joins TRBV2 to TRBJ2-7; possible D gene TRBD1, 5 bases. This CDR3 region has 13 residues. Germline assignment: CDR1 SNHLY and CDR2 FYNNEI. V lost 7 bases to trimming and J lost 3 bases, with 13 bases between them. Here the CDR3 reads CASKGLKVYEQYF. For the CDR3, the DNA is TGTGCCAGCAAGGGGCTCAAAGTCTACGAGCAGTACTTC.

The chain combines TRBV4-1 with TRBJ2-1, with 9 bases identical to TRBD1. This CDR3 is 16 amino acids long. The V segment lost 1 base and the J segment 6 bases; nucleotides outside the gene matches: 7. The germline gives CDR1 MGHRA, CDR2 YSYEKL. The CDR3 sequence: CASSQAPGQGRNEQFF. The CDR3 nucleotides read TGCGCCAGCAGCCAAGCCCCGGGACAGGGACGCAATGAGCAGTTCTTC.

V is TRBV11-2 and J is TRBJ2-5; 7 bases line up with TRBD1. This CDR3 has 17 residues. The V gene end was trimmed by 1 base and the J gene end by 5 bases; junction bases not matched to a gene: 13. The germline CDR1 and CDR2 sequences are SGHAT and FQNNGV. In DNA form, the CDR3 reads TGTGCCAGCAGCTTAGGTCCGGGACCCTCGGGACAGGAGACCCAGTACTTC. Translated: CASSLGPGPSGQETQYF.

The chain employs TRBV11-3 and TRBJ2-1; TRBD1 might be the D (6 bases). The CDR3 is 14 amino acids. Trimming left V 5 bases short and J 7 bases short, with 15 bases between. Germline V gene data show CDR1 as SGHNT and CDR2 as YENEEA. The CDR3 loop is CASSPGAQRNEQFF. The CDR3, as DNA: TGTGCCAGCAGCCCAGGGGCCCAGAGGAATGAGCAGTTCTTC.

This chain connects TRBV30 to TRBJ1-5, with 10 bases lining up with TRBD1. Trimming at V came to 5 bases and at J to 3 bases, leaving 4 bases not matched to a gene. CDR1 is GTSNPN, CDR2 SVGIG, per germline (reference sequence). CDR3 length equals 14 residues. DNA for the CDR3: TGTGCCTGGGGGACAGGGGAGGACAATCAGCCCCAGCATTTT. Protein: CAWGTGEDNQPQHF.

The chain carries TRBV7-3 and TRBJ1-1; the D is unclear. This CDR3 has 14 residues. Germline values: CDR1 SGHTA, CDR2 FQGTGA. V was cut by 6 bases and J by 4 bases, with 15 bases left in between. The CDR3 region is CASRNPGSGTEAFF. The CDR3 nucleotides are TGTGCCAGCAGAAATCCGGGCTCCGGCACTGAAGCTTTCTTT.

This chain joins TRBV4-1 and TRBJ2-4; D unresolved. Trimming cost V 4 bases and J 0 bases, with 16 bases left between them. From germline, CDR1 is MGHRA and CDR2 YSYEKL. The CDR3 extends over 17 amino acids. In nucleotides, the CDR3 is TGCGCCAGCAGCCCCCCTGGGAAGGTAGGAGCCAAAAACATTCAGTACTTC. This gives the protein CASSPPGKVGAKNIQYF.

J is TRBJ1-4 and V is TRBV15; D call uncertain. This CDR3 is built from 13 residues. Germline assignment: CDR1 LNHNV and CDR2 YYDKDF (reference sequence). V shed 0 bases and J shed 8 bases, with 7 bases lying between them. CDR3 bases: TGTGCCACCAGCAGAGATGCTGGGGAAAAACTGTTTTTT. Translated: CATSRDAGEKLFF.